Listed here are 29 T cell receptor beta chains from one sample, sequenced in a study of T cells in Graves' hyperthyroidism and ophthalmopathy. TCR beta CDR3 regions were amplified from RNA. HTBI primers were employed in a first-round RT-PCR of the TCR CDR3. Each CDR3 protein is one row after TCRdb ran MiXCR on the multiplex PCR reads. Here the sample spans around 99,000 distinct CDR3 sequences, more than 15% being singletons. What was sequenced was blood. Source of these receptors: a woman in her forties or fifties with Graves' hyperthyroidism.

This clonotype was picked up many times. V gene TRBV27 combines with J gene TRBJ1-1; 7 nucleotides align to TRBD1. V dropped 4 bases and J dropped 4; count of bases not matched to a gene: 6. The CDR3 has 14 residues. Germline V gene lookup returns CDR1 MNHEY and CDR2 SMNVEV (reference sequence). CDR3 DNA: TGTGCCAGCAGTTCGACAGGGATGCGCACTGAAGCTTTCTTT. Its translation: CASSSTGMRTEAFF.

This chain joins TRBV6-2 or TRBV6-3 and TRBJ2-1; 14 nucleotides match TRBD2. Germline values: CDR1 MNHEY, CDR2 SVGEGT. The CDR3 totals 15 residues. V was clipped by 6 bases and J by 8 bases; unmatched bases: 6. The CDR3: CASRIQTSGRDEQFF. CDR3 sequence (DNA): TGTGCCAGCAGGATTCAGACTAGCGGGAGGGATGAGCAGTTCTTC.

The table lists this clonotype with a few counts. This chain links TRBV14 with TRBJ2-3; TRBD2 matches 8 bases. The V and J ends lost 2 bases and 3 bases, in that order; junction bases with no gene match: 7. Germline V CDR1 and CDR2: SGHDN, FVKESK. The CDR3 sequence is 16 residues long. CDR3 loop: CASSQIGASGTDTQYF. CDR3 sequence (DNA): TGTGCCAGCAGCCAAATAGGGGCTAGCGGGACAGATACGCAGTATTTT.

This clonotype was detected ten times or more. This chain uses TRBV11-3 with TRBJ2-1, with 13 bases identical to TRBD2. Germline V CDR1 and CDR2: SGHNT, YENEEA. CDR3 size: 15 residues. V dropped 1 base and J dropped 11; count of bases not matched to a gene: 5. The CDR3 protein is CASSLGEGLAGQQFF. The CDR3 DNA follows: TGTGCCAGCAGCTTAGGGGAGGGACTAGCGGGACAGCAGTTCTTC. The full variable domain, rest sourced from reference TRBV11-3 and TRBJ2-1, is EAGVVQSPRYKIIEKKQPVAFWCNPISGHNTLYWYLQNLGQGPELLIRYENEEAVDDSQLPKDRFSAERLKGVDSTLKIQPAELGDSAVYLCASSLGEGLAGQQFFGPGTRLTVL.

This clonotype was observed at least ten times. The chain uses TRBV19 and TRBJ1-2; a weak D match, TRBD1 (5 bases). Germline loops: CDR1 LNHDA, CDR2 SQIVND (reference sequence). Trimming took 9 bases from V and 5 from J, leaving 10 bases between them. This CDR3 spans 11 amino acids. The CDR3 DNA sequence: TGTGCCAGCAGGGCCCTGTATGGCTACACCTTC. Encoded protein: CASRALYGYTF.

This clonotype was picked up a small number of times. The CDR3 bases are TGTGCCAGCAGGGCAGGGGGCACCTACGAGCAGTACTTC. Translation: CASRAGGTYEQYF. The J gene is TRBJ2-7, the V gene TRBV28; 8 bases align to TRBD1. The CDR3 loop spans 13 amino acids. Germline V CDR1 and CDR2: MDHEN, SYDVKM. With V trimmed by 6 bases and J by 2 bases, 3 bases remained unmatched.

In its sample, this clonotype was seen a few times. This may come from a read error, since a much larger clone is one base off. The CDR3 region is CSASANEQFF. For the CDR3, the DNA is TGCAGTGCTAGTGCCAATGAGCAGTTCTTC. The chain combines TRBV20-1 with TRBJ2-1, with D unresolved. In germline, CDR1 is DFQATT, CDR2 SNEGSKA (reference sequence). The CDR3 has 10 amino acids. V gave up 3 bases and J gave up 6 bases, with 3 bases separating them.

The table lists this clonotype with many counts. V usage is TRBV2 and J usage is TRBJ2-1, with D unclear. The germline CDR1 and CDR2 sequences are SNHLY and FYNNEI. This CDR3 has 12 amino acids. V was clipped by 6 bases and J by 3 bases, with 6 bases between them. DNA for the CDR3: TGTGCCAGCAGCTATTTCTACAATGAGCAGTTCTTC. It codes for CASSYFYNEQFF.

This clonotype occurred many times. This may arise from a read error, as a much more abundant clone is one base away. The CDR3 is CASRQTGATTEAFF. DNA for the CDR3: TGTGCCAGCAGACAGACAGGGGCGACCACTGAAGCTTTCTTT. The gene calls are TRBV28 and TRBJ1-1; 8 bases agree with TRBD1. The CDR3 loop spans 14 amino acids. V gave up 6 bases and J gave up 4 bases; unmatched junction bases: 7. The germline gives CDR1 MDHEN, CDR2 SYDVKM.

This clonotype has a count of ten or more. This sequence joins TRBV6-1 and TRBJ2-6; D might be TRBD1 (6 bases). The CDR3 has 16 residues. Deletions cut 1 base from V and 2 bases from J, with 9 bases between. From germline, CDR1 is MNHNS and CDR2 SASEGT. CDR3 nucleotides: TGTGCCAGCAGTGAAGAGAACAGGGCTGGGGCCAACGTCCTGACTTTC. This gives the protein CASSEENRAGANVLTF.

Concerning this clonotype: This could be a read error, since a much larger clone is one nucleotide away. The CDR3 DNA sequence: TGTGCCAGTAGTATAGTCTCGGGACAGGGCCGTGAAAGCAATCAGCCCCAGCATTTT. It codes for CASSIVSGQGRESNQPQHF. The rearrangement links TRBV19 to TRBJ1-5; 9 nucleotides line up with TRBD1. Germline V CDR1 and CDR2: LNHDA, SQIVND (reference sequence). With V trimmed by 1 base and J by 1 base, 11 bases remained unmatched. The CDR3 consists of 19 residues.

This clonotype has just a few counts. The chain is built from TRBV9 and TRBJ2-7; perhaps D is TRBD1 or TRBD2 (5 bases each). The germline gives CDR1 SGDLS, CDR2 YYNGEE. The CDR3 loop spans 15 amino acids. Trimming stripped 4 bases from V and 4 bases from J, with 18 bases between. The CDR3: CASSFGTDPWYEQYF. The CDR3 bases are TGTGCCAGCAGCTTCGGGACCGACCCATGGTACGAGCAGTACTTC.

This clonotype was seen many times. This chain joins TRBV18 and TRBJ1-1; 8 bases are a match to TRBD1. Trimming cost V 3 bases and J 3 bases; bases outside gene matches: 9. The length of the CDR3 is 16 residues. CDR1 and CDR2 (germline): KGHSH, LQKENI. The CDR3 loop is CASSPMAGGRDTEAFF. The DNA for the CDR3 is TGTGCCAGCTCACCGATGGCAGGGGGCAGGGACACTGAAGCTTTCTTT.

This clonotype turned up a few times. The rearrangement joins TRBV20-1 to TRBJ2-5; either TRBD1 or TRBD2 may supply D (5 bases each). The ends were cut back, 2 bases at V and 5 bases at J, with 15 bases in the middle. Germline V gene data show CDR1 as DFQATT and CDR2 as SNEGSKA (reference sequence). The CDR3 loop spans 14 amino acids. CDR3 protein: CSARRDGGGETQYF. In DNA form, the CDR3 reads TGCAGTGCTAGAAGGGATGGGGGTGGCGAGACCCAGTACTTC.

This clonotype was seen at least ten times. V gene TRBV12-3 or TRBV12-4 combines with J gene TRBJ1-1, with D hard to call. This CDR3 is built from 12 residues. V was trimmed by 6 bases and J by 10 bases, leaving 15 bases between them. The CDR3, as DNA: TGTGCCAGCAGCCCGATGGCCGGTCGAGCTTTCTTT. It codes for CASSPMAGRAFF.

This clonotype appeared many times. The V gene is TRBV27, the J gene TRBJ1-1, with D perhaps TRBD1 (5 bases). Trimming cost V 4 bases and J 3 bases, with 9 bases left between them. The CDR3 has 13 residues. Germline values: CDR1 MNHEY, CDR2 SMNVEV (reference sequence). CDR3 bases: TGTGCCAGCAGTTCGGGACGTCACACTGAAGCTTTCTTT. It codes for CASSSGRHTEAFF.

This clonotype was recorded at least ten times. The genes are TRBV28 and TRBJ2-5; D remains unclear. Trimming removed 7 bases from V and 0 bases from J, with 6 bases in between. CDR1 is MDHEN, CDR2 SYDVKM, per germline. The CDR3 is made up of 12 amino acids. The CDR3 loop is CASNSNQETQYF. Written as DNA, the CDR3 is TGTGCCAGCAACAGCAACCAAGAGACCCAGTACTTC.

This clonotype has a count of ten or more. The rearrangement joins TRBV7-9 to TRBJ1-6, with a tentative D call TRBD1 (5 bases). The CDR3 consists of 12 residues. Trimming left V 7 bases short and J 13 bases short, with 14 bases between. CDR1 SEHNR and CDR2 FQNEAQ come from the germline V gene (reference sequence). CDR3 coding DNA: TGTGCCAGCACCCTCGGGGCCGCGCCCCTCCACTTT. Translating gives CASTLGAAPLHF.

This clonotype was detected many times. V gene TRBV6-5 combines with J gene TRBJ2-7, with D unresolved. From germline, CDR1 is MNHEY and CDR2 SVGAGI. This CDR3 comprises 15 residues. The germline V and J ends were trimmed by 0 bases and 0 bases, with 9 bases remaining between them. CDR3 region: CASSYSIGCSYEQYV. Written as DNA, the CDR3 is TGTGCCAGCAGTTACTCGATTGGTTGCTCCTACGAGCAGTACGTC.

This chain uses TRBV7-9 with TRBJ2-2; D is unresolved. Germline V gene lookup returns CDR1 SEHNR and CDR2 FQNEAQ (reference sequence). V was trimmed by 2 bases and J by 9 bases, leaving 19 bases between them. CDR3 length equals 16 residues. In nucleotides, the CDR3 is TGTGCCAGCAGCTTAACATCTGGAGTAAAGGGAAGGGAGCTGTTTTTT. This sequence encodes CASSLTSGVKGRELFF.

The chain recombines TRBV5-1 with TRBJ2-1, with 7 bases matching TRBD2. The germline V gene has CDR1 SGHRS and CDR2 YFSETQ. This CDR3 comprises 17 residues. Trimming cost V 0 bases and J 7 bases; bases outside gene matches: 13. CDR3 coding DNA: TGCGCCAGCAGCTTGGCGGCTAGCGGAGGAGGGTTGAATGAGCAGTTCTTC. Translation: CASSLAASGGGLNEQFF.

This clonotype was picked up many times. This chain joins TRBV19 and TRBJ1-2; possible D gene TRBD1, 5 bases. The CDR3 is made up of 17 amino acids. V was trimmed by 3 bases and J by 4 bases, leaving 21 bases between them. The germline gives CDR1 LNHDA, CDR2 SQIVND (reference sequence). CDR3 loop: CASSIGSGRGRLYGYTF. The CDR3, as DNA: TGTGCCAGTAGTATTGGGTCGGGGCGCGGCCGACTCTATGGCTACACCTTC.

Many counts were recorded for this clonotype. In DNA, the CDR3 is TGCAGTGCTAGAGATAAGGGGGCTAGCGGGAATAACGAGCAGTACTTC. Encoded protein: CSARDKGASGNNEQYF. The gene calls are TRBV20-1 and TRBJ2-7; 9 positions agree with TRBD2. CDR1 is DFQATT and CDR2 is SNEGSKA in the germline V gene (reference sequence). CDR3 length: 16 residues. The V gene end was trimmed by 0 bases and the J gene end by 5 bases; junction bases not matched to a gene: 11.

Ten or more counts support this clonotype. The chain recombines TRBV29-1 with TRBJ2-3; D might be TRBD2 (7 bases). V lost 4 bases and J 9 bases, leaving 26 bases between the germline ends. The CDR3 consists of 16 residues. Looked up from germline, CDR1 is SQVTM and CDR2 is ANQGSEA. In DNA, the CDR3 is TGCAGCGTTGTGCTAGCGGATGGGGAGAGACAGGACACGCAGTATTTT. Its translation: CSVVLADGERQDTQYF.

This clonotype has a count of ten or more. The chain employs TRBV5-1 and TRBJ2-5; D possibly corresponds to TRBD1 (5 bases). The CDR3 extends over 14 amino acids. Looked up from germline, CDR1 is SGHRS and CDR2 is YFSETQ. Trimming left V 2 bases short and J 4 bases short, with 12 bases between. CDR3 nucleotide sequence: TGCGCCAGCAGCTTTATAGGGGATCGAGAGACCCAGTACTTC. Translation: CASSFIGDRETQYF. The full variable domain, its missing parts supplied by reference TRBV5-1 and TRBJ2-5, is KAGVTQTPRYLIKTRGQQVTLSCSPISGHRSVSWYQQTPGQGLQFLFEYFSETQRNKGNFPGRFSGRQFSNSRSEMNVSTLELGDSALYLCASSFIGDRETQYFGPGTRLLVL.

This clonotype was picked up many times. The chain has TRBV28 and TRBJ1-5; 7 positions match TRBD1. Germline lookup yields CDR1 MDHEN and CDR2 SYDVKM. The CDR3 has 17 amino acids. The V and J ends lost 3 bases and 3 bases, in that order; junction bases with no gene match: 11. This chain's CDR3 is CASSFAQGRGPNQPQHF. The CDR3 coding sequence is TGTGCCAGCAGTTTTGCACAGGGGAGGGGCCCCAATCAGCCCCAGCATTTT.

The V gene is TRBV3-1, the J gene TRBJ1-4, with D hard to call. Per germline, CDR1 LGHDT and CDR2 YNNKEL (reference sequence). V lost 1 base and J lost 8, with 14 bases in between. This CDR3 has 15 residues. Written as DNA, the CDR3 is TGTGCCAGCAGCCAAGGGGTGCAGGCCCGAGAAAAACTGTTTTTT. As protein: CASSQGVQAREKLFF.

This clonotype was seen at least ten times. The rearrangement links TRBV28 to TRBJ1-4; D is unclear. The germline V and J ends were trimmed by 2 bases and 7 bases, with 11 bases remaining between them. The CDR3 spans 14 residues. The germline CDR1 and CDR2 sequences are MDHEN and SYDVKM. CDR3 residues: CASSLDWESEKLFF. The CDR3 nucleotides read TGTGCCAGCAGTTTAGACTGGGAGAGTGAAAAACTGTTTTTT.

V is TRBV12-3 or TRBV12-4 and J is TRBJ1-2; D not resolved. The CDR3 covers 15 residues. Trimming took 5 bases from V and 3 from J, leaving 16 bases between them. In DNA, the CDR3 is TGTGCCAGCAGTCGACCACATACACTGGACTATGGCTACACCTTC. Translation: CASSRPHTLDYGYTF.